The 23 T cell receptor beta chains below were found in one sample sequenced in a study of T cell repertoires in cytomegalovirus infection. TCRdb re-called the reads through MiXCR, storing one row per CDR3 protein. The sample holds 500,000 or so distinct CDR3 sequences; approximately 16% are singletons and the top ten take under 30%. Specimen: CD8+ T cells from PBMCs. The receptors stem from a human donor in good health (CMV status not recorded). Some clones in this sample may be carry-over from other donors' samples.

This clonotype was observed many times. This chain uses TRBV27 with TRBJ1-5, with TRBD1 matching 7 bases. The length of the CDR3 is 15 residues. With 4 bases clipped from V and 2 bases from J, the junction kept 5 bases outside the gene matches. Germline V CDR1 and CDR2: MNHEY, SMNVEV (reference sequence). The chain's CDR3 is CASSWNGQGNQPQHF. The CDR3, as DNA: TGTGCCAGCAGTTGGAATGGACAGGGCAATCAGCCCCAGCATTTT.

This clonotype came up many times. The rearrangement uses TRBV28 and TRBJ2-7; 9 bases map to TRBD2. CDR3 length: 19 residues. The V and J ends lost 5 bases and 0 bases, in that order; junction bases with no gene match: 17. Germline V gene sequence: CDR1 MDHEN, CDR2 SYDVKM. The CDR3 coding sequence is TGTGCCAGCAGTCTAAACCCGGGACTAGCCCCAGCGGTCTCCTACGAGCAGTACTTC. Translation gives CASSLNPGLAPAVSYEQYF.

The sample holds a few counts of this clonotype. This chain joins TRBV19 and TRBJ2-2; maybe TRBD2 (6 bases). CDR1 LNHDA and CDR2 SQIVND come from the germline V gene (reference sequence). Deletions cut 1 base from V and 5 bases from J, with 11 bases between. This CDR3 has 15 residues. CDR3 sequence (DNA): TGTGCCAGTAGTATAGCGGGAGAAGGAACCGGGGAGCTGTTTTTT. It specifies CASSIAGEGTGELFF.

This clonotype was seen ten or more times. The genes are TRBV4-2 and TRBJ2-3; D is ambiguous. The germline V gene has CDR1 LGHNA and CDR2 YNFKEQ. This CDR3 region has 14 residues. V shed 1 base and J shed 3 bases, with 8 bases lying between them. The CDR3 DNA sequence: TGTGCCAGCAGCCAAGGTTTAGGAACAGATACGCAGTATTTT. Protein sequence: CASSQGLGTDTQYF.

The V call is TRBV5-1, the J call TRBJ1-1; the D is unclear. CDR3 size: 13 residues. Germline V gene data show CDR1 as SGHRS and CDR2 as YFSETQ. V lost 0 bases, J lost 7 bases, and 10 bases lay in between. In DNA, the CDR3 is TGCGCCAGCAGCTTGGCTGGCAACGTTGAAGCTTTCTTT. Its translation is CASSLAGNVEAFF.

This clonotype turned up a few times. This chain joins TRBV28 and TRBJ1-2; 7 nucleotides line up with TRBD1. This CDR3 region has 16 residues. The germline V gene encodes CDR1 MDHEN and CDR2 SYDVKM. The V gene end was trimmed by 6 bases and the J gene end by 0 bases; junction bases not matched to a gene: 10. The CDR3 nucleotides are TGTGCCAGCAGGTTCGGACAGGCGGCCGCTAACTATGGCTACACCTTC. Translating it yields CASRFGQAAANYGYTF.

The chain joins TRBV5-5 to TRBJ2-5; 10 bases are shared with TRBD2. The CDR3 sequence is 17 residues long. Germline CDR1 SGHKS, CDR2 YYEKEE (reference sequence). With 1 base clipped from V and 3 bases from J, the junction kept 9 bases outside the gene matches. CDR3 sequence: CASSLMGGSGRKETQYF. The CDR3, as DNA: TGTGCCAGCAGCTTGATGGGAGGTAGCGGGAGGAAAGAGACCCAGTACTTC.

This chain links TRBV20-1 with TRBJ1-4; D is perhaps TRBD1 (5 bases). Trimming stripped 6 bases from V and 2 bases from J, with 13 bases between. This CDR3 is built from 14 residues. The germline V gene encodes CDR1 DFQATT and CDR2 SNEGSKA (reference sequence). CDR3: CSAYDSPTNEKLFF. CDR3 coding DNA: TGCAGTGCCTACGACAGTCCGACTAATGAAAAACTGTTTTTT.

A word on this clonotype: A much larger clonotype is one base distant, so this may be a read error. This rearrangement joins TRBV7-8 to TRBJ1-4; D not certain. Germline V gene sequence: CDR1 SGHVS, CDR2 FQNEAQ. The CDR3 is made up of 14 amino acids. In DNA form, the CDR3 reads TGTGCCAGCAGCTTAACCGCCAATGGAGGAAAACTGATTTTT. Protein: CASSLTANGGKLIF.

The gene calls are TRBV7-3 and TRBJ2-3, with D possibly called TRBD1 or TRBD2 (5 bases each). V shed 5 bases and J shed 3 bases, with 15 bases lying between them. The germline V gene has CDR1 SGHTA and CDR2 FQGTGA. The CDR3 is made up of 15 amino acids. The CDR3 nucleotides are TGTGCCAGCAGCCCCAGGGAGACGGGGACAGATACGCAGTATTTT. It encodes CASSPRETGTDTQYF.

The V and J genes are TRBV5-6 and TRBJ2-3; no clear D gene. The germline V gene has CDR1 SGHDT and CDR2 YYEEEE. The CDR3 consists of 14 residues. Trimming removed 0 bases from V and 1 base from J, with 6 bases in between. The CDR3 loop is CASSLVLRTDTQYF. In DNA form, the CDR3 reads TGTGCCAGCAGCTTGGTTCTCCGCACAGATACGCAGTATTTT.

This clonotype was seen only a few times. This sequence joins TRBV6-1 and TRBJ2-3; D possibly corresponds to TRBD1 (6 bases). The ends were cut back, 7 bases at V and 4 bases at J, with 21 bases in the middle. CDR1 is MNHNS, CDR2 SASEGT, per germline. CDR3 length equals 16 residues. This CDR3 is CASKRGHSHLADTQYF. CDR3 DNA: TGTGCCAGCAAGAGGGGACACTCACACCTGGCAGATACGCAGTATTTT.

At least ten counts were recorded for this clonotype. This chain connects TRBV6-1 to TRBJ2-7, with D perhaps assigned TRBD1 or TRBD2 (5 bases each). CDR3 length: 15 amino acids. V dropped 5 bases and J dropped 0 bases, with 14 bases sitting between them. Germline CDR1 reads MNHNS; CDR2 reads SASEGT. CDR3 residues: CASSFRDRTSYEQYF. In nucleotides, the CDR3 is TGTGCCAGCAGTTTCCGGGACCGTACCTCCTACGAGCAGTACTTC.

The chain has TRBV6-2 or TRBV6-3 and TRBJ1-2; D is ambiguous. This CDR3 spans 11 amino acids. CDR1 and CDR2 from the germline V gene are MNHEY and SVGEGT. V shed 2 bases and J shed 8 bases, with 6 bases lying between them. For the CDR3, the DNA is TGTGCCAGCAGTTACGGGAGGGGCTACACCTTC. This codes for CASSYGRGYTF.

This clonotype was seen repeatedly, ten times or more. The CDR3 coding sequence is TGTGCCAGCCGACGGCCCGAGGGCATTCAGTACTTC. Its translation: CASRRPEGIQYF. The rearrangement links TRBV2 to TRBJ2-4; D is perhaps TRBD2 (5 bases). The CDR3 is 12 residues long. Germline V CDR1 and CDR2: SNHLY, FYNNEI. The ends were cut back, 8 bases at V and 9 bases at J, with 14 bases in the middle.

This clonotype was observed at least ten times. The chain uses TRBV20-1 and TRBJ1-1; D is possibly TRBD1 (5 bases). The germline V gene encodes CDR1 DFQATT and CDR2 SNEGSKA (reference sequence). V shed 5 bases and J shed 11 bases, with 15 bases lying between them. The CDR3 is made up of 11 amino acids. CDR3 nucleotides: TGCAGTGCTGGGACGGATATGACGGCTTTCTTT. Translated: CSAGTDMTAFF.

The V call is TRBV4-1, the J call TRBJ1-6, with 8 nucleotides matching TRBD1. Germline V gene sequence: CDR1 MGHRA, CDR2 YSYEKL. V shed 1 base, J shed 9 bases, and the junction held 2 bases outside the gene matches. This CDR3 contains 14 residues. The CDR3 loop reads CASSQGQGSSPLHF. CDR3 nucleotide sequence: TGCGCCAGCAGCCAAGGACAGGGGAGTTCACCCCTCCACTTT.

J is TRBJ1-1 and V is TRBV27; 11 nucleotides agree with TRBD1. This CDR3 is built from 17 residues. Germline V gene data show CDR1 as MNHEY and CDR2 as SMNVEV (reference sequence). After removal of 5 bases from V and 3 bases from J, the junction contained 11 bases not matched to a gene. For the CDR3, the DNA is TGTGCCAGCAGTACCCTCGGACAGGGGGCGTGGGACACTGAAGCTTTCTTT. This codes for CASSTLGQGAWDTEAFF.

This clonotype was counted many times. CDR3: CAISESQGPRGVEQYF. CDR3 nucleotides: TGTGCCATCAGTGAGTCGCAGGGGCCCCGGGGGGTCGAGCAGTACTTC. The V gene is TRBV10-3, the J gene TRBJ2-7; a weak D match, TRBD2 (7 bases). The germline V gene encodes CDR1 ENHRY and CDR2 SYGVKD. Deletions cut 0 bases from V and 6 bases from J, with 18 bases between. This CDR3 spans 16 amino acids.

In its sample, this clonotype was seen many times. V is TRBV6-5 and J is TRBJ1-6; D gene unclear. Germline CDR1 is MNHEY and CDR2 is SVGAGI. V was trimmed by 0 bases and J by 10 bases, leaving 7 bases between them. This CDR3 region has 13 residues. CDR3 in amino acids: CASSYSAGSPLHF. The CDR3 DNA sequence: TGTGCCAGCAGTTACTCGGCTGGGTCACCCCTCCACTTT.

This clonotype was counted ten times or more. The CDR3 region is CAISEGTVSYEQYF. Written as DNA, the CDR3 is TGTGCCATCAGTGAGGGAACTGTTTCCTACGAGCAGTACTTC. The rearrangement links TRBV10-3 to TRBJ2-7; D is ambiguous. Trimming took off 2 bases at V and 1 base at J, with 9 bases between the two ends. From germline, CDR1 is ENHRY and CDR2 SYGVKD. The CDR3 runs 14 residues.

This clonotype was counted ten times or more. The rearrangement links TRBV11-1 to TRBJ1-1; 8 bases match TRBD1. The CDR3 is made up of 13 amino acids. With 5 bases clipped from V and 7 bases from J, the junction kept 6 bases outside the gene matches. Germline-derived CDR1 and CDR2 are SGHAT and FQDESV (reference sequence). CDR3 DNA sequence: TGTGCCAGCAGCCCCGTGACAGGGGATGAAGCTTTCTTT. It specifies CASSPVTGDEAFF.

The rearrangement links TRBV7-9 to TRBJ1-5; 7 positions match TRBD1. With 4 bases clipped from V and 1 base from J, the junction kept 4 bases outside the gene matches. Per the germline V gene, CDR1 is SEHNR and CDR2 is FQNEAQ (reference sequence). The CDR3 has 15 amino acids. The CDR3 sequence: CASSYDRESNQPQHF. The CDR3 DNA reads TGTGCCAGCAGCTACGACAGGGAAAGCAATCAGCCCCAGCATTTT.